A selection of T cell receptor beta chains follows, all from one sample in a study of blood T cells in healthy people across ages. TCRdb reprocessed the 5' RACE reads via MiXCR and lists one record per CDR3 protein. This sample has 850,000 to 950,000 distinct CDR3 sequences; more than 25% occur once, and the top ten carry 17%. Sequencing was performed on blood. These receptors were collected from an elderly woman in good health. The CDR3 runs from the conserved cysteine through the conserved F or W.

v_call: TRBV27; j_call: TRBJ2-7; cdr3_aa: CASSFLQSSQDRGSEQYF
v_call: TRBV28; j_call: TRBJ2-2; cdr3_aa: CASRRTGYAGELFF
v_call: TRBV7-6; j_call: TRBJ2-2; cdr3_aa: CASSIGTGITGELFF
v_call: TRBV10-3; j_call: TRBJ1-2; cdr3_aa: CAISESGGASYGYTF
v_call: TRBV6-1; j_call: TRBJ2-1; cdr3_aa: CASTEKGHEQFF
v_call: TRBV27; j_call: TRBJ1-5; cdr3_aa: CASSPDLDGNQPQHF
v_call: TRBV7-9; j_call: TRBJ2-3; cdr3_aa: CASSSRGGTDTQYF
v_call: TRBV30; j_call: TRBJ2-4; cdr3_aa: CAWSPSFGGTSGGLKYF
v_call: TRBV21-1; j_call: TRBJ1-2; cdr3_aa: CASSEIRTGGPQDGYTF
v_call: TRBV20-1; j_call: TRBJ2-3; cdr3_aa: CSARKGAKADTQYF
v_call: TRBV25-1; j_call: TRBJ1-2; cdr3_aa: CASSEPGLGNYGYTF
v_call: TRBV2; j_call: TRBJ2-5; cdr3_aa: CASSSQQGLGETQYF
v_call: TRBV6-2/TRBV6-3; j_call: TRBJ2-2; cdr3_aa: CASSYTGVGPGKLFF
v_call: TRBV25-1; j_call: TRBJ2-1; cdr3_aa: CASSEYRAGGPGNEQFF
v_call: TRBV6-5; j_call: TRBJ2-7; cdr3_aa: CASSRQGQPYEQYF
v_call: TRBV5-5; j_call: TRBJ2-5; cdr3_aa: CASSFRPPQGTQYF
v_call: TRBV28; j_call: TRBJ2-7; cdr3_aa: CASRPRDRAYEQYF
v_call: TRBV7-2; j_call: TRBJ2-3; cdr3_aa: CASSSRLAWGITNTQYF
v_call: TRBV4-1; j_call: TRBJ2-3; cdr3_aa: CASSQAWTETDTQYF
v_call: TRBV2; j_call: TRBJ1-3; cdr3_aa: CASSEWTPDSGSGNTIYF
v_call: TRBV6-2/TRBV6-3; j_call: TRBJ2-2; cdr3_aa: CASNRLAGSDGELFF
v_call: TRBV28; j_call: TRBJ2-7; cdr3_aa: CASRFRGEVYEQYF
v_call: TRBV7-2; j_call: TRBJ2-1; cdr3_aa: CASSLELHEQFF
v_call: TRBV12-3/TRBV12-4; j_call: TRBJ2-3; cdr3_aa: CASSATPGPGSADTQYF
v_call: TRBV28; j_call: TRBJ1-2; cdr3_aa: CASSPRNRQYSYGYTF
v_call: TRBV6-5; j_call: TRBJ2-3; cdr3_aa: CASSLGGQKFTDVQYF
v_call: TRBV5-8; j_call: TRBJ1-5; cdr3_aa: CASSLVCGVQPQHF
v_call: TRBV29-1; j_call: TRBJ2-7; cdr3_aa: CSVEGEDRAGAYEQYF
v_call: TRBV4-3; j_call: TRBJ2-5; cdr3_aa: CASSQVSGGQETQYF
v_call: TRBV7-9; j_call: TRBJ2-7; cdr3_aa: CASSLAVGKQYF
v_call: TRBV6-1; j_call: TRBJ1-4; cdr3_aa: CASSPNGANEKLFF
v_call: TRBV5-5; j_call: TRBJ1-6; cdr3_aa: CASSLAPDRASPPHF
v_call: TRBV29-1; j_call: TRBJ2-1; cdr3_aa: CSVDSSKGSSYNEQFF
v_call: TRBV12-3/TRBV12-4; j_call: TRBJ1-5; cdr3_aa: CASSSEGQGQPQHF
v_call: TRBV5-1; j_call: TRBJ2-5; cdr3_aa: CASRGQGLTYNEQYF
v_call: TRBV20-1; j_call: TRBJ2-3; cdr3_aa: CSALLTDTQYF
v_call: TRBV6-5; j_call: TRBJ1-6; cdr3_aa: CASSLWDRPSPLHF
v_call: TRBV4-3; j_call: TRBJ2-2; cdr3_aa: CASSQDGRGTGELFF
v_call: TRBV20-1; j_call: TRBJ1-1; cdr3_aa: CSEHAPNTEAFF
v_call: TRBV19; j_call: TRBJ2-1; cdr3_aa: CASSIVGADNEQFF
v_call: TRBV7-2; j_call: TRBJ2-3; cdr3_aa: CASSFYSRDRAKHTQYF
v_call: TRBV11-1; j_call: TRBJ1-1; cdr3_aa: CASSLAQDRRDLTEAFF
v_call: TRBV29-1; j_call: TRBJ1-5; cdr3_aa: CSVGVQGGQPQHF
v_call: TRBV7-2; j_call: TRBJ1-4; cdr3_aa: CASSRGGPVREKLFF
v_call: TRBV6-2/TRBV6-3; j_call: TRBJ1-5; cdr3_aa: CASQRTLSNQPQHF
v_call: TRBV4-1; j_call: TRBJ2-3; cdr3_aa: CASSHSGQLIDTQYF
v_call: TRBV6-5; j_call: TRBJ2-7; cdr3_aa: CASSYSKSSGTGNYEQYF
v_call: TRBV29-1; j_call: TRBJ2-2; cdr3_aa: CSVEKRQANTGELFF
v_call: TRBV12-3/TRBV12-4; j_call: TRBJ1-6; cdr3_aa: CASRQTGSGDNSPLHF
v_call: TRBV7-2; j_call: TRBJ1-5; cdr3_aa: CASSFDGAGNQPQHF
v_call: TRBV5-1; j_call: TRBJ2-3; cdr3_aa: CASSSAKTGGPDTQYF
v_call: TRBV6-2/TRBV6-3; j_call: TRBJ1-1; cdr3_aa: CASSTNLMNTEAFF
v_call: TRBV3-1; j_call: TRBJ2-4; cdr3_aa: CASSQQGAKNIQYF